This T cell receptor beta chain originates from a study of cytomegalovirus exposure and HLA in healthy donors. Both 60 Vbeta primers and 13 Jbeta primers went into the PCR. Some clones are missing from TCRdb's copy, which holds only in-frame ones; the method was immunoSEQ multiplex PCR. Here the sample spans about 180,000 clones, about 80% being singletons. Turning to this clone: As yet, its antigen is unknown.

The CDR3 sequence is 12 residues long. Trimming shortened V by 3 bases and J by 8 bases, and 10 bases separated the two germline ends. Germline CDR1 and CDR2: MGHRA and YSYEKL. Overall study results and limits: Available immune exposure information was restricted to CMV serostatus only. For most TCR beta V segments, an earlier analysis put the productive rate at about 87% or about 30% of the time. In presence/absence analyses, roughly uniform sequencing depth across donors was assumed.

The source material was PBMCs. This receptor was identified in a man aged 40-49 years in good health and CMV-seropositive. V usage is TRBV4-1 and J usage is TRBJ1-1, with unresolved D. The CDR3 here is CASSHNGVEAFF. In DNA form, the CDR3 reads TGCGCCAGCAGCCATAACGGGGTAGAAGCTTTCTTT.